This T cell receptor beta chain is drawn from a study of molecular identifiers for immune sequencing clone quantification. The CDR3 contains 12 residues. CDR1 and CDR2 from the germline V gene are SGHVS and FQNEAQ. The V and J ends lost 1 base and 5 bases respectively, with 6 bases between them. The bulk TCR libraries were made with methods described before and with listed TCR primers. TCRdb redid the calling of the PCR reads with MiXCR, one entry per CDR3 protein. This sample has about 320,000 distinct CDR3 sequences, with about a fifth found just once. The sample holds many counts of this clonotype. Its antigen is not known. Overall study results and limits: Sizes of clones that are highly expanded could be underestimated (if identical TCR molecules share a barcode). Clonotypes surpassing 20 RNA copies contained over 97% of effector molecules, versus under 1% in naive cells.

Naive CD8 sequencing libraries were generated from roughly 20,000 to 1,000,000 sorted cells, with 10%, 30% or 50% RNA as input. The rearrangement uses TRBV7-8 and TRBJ2-7; no clear D. This sequence originates from a human donor in good health. Some libraries in this study had Jurkat cell RNA spiked in. Input material: naive CD8+ T cells from blood, with Jurkat cell RNA spiked in. Noted subset: FACS-sorted CD8+CD4-CCR7+CD45RA+ naive T cells. Here the CDR3 reads CASSLVIHEQYF. Here the CDR3 DNA reads TGTGCCAGCAGCTTAGTAATCCACGAGCAGTACTTC.